The 4 T cell receptor beta chains in this list originate from one sample, sequenced in a study of blood T cell repertoires in COVID-19. TCRdb's table, derived via immunoSEQ multiplex PCR, lists solely in-frame clones and lacks some. The data contain about 210,000 clones, more than 75% of them singletons. What was sequenced was PBMCs or T cells enriched from blood (not recorded which). The receptors stem from a man aged 30 to 39 in a cohort exposed to, infected with or recovered from COVID-19 (not recorded which).

This clone was seen a single time. The genes are TRBV27 and TRBJ2-1, with 11 bases that match TRBD2. The CDR3 has 15 amino acids. The germline CDR1 and CDR2 sequences are MNHEY and SMNVEV (reference sequence). Trimming at V came to 3 bases and at J to 8 bases, leaving 6 bases not matched to a gene. CDR3 in amino acids: CASSLVAGGRHEQFF. The CDR3 bases are TGTGCCAGCAGTTTGGTAGCGGGAGGGAGGCATGAGCAGTTCTTC.

The chain employs TRBV28 and TRBJ2-1; TRBD2 matches at 11 bases. CDR3 length equals 16 residues. Germline CDR1 MDHEN, CDR2 SYDVKM. With 6 bases clipped from V and 1 base from J, the junction kept 5 bases outside the gene matches. The CDR3 sequence: CASRDTSGGSYNEQFF. DNA of the CDR3: TGTGCCAGCAGGGACACTAGCGGGGGTTCCTACAATGAGCAGTTCTTC.

This chain connects TRBV5-1 to TRBJ1-6, with TRBD1 matching over 7 bases. Trimming took 2 bases from V and 6 from J; bases not matched to a gene: 5. The CDR3 is 15 residues long. Germline V CDR1 and CDR2: SGHRS, YFSETQ. The CDR3 coding sequence is TGCGCCAGCAGCTTTGGGGGACAGCTTAATTCACCCCTCCACTTT. Translation gives CASSFGGQLNSPLHF.

The chain couples TRBV5-1 to TRBJ1-2; D gene ambiguous. Per germline, CDR1 SGHRS and CDR2 YFSETQ. Trimming left V 0 bases short and J 0 bases short, with 15 bases between. The CDR3 runs 17 residues. The CDR3 reads CASSLATRLEANYGYTF. DNA for the CDR3: TGCGCCAGCAGCTTGGCCACCCGACTGGAAGCTAACTATGGCTACACCTTC.